This record concerns one T cell receptor (beta chain) sequence. The V gene's germline CDR1 is KGHSH and CDR2 LQKENI. This CDR3 has 15 residues. Trimming removed 5 bases at V and 0 bases at J, with 13 bases between. Sequencing used immunoSEQ multiplex PCR; TCRdb keeps in-frame clones, though not all of them. The table lists about 82,000 clones, around 81% of them singletons. These data are taken from a study of blood T cell repertoires in COVID-19. What was sequenced was peripheral blood. The receptor was isolated from a man older than 75 with acute or convalescent COVID-19. The V gene is TRBV18, the J gene TRBJ1-2; TRBD1 is a possible D gene (5 bases). The CDR3 nucleotides read TGTGCCAGCTCATCGGGACTTTCCGCTAACTATGGCTACACCTTC. It encodes CASSSGLSANYGYTF.